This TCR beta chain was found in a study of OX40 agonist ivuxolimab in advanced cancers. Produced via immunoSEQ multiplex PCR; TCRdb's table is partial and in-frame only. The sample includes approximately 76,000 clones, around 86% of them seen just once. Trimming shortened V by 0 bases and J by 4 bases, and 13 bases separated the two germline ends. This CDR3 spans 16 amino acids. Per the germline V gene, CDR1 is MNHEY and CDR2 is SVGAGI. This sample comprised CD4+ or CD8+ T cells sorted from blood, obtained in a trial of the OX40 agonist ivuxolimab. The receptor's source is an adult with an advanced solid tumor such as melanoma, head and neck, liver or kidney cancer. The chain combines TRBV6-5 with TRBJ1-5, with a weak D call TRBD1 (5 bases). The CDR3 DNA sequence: TGTGCCAGCAGTTACTCAAGTGGGGGTTTAAATCAGCCCCAGCATTTT. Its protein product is CASSYSSGGLNQPQHF.